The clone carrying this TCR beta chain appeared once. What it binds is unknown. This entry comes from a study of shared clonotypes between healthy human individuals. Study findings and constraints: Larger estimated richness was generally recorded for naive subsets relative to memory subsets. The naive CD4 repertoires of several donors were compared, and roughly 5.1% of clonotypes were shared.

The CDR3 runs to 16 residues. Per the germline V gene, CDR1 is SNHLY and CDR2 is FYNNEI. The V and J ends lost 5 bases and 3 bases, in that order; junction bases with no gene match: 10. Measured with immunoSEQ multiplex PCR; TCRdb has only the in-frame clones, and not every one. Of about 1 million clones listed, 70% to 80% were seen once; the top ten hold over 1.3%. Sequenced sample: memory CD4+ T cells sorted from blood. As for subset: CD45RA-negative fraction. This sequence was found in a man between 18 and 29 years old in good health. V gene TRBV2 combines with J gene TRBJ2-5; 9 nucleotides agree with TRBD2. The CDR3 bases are TGTGCCAGCAGTTATAGCGGGGGTGGGTTAGAAGAGACCCAGTACTTC. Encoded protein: CASSYSGGGLEETQYF. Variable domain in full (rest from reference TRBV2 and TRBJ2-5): EPEVTQTPSHQVTQMGQEVILRCVPISNHLYFYWYRQILGQKVEFLVSFYNNEISEKSEIFDDQFSVERPDGSNFTLKIRSTKLEDSAMYFCASSYSGGGLEETQYFGPGTRLLVL.